This T cell receptor beta chain was sequenced for a study of glioma-infiltrating T cells. TCR alpha and beta CDR3 regions were amplified from RNA using iRepertoire nested multiplex PCR. TCRdb recomputed calls from the multiplex PCR reads with MiXCR, one row per CDR3 protein. The data contain 160,000 or so distinct CDR3 sequences, around 40% of them singletons. General study points: Above-expected tissue-blood divergence occurred in all gliomas, most in low-grade ones.

Of note for this clonotype: The antigen is undetermined.

Germline V CDR1 and CDR2: SGHDN, FVKESK. The CDR3 sequence is 16 residues long. Trimming stripped 4 bases from V and 2 bases from J, with 18 bases between. J is TRBJ2-7 and V is TRBV14; D not resolved. Specimen: glioma tissue, nonneoplastic brain tissue, or PBMCs (not recorded which). This sequence was found in a human donor with low-grade glioma or glioblastoma, undergoing nonglioma brain surgery, or in good health (not recorded which). The CDR3 DNA reads as TGTGCCAGCAGCCCTTATTTTTCGGGTACTCCCTACGAGCAGTACTTC. This translates into CASSPYFSGTPYEQYF.